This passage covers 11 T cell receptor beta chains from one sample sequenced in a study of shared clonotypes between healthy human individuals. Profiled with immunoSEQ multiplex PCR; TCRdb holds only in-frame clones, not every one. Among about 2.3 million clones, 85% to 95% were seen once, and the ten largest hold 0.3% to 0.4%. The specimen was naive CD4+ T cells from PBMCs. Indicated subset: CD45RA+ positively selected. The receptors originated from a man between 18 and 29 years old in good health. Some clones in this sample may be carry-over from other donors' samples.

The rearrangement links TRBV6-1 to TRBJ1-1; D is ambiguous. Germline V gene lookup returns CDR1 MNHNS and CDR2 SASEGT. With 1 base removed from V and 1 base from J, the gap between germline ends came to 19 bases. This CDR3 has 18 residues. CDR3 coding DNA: TGTGCCAGCAGTGAAGGTGTTCCAGGAAGGGTGGGGAACACTGAAGCTTTCTTT. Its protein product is CASSEGVPGRVGNTEAFF.

The CDR3: CASSLAVVGNTEAFF. CDR3 bases: TGCGCCAGCAGCTTGGCGGTCGTTGGGAACACTGAAGCTTTCTTT. The rearrangement links TRBV5-1 to TRBJ1-1; D is unclear. The CDR3 totals 15 residues. Trimming removed 0 bases at V and 1 base at J, with 10 bases between. Germline loops: CDR1 SGHRS, CDR2 YFSETQ.

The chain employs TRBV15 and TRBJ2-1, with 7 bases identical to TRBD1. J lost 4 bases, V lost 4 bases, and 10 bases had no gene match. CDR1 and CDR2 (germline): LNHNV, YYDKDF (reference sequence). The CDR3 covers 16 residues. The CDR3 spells CATSKNTGVFYNEQFF. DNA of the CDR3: TGTGCCACCAGCAAAAACACAGGGGTTTTTTACAATGAGCAGTTCTTC. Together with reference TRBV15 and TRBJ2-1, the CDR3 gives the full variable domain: DAMVIQNPRYQVTQFGKPVTLSCSQTLNHNVMYWYQQKSSQAPKLLFHYYDKDFNNEADTPDNFQSRRPNTSFCFLDIRSPGLGDTAMYLCATSKNTGVFYNEQFFGPGTRLTVL.

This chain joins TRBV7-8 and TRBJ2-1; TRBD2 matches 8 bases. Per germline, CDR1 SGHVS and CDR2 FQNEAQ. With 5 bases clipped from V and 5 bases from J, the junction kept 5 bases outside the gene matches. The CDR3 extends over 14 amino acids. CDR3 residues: CASSRLTSDNEQFF. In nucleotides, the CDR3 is TGTGCCAGCAGCCGGTTGACTAGCGACAATGAGCAGTTCTTC.

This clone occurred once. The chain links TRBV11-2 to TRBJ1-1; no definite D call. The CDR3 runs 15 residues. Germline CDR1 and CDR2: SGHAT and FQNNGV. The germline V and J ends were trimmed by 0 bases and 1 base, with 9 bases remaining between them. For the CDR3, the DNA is TGTGCCAGCAGCTTAGATCCTGGGAGGAACACTGAAGCTTTCTTT. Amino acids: CASSLDPGRNTEAFF.

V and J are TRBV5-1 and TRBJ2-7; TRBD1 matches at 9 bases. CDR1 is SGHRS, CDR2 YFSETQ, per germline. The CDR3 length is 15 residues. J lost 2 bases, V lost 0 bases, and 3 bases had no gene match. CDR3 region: CASSLDRGHAYEQYF. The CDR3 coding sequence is TGCGCCAGCAGCTTGGACAGGGGGCACGCCTACGAGCAGTACTTC.

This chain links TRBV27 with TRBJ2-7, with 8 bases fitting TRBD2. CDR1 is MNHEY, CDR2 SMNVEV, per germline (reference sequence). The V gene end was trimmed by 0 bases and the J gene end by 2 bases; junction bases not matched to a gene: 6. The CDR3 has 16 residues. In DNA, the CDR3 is TGTGCCAGCAGTTTATCCGCGGGAGGAGTGACCTACGAGCAGTACTTC. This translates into CASSLSAGGVTYEQYF.

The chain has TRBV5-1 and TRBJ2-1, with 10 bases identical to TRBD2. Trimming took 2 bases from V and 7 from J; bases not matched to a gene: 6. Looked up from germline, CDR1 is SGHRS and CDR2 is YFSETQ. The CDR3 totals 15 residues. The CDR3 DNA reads TGCGCCAGCAGCTTCCTAGCGGGAGCAAAAAATGAGCAGTTCTTC. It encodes CASSFLAGAKNEQFF.

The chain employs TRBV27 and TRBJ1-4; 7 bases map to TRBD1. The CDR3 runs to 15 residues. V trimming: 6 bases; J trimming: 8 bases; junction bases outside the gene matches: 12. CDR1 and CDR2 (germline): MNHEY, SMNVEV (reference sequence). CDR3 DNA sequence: TGTGCCAGCAGCCCCTTGGACAGGATCGGCGAAAAACTGTTTTTT. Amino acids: CASSPLDRIGEKLFF.

The CDR3 region has the DNA TGTGCCAGCAGCTTACGACCCCGGGGTAGCGGACAAGAGACCCAGTACTTC. Protein: CASSLRPRGSGQETQYF. The J gene is TRBJ2-5, the V gene TRBV7-2; TRBD2 is a possible D gene (6 bases). The CDR3 spans 17 residues. Trimming removed 2 bases at V and 2 bases at J, with 18 bases between. The germline gives CDR1 SGHTA, CDR2 FQGNSA.

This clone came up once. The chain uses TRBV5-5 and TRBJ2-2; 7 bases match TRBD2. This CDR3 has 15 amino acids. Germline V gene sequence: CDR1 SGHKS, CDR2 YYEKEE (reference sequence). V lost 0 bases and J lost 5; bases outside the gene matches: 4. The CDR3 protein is CASSLASGITGELFF. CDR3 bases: TGTGCCAGCAGCTTGGCCAGCGGGATAACCGGGGAGCTGTTTTTT.